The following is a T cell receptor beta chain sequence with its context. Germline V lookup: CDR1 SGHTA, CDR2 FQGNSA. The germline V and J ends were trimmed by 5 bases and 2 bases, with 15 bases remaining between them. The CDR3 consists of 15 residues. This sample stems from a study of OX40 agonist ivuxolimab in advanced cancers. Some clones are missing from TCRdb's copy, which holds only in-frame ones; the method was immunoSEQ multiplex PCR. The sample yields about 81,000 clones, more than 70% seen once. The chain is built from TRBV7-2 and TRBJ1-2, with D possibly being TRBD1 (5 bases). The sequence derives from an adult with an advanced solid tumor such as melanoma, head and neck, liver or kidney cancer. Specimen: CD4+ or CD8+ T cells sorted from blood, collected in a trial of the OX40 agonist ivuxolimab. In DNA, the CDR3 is TGTGCCAGCAGCCTCACCCAGGGTAGGAACTATGGCTACACCTTC. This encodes CASSLTQGRNYGYTF. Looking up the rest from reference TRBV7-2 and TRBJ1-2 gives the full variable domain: GAGVSQSPSNKVTEKGKDVELRCDPISGHTALYWYRQSLGQGLEFLIYFQGNSAPDKSGLPSDRFSAERTGGSVSTLTIQRTQQEDSAVYLCASSLTQGRNYGYTFGSGTRLTVV.